This TCR beta chain was recorded in a study of T cells in Graves' hyperthyroidism and ophthalmopathy. Study-level background: Peripheral blood was secured at the point of initial diagnosis, before any treatment.

Template material for amplifying TCR beta CDR3 regions consisted of RNA transcripts. First-round RT-PCR of the TCR CDR3 relied on the HTBI primer set. From the multiplex PCR reads, TCRdb called clonotypes with MiXCR, one entry per CDR3 protein. The data hold about 600,000 distinct CDR3 sequences, with 15% to 20% observed a single time. Germline lookup yields CDR1 SGHTS and CDR2 YDEGEE. CDR3 length equals 15 residues. Trimming removed 4 bases from V and 8 bases from J; junction bases left unmatched: 12. Findings and caveats of the study: Ophthalmopathy, which appeared later, was predicted by the model a median 6.5 months before onset.

Clinical symptoms, serum thyroxine, TRAb, thyroid ultrasound and orbital computed tomography established diagnosis. This clonotype was observed a few times. Its matching antigen is unknown. The sample taken for sequencing was blood. The source is a woman aged 40 to 55 with Graves' ophthalmopathy. The J gene is TRBJ2-1, the V gene TRBV5-8; 7 bases are shared with TRBD2. The CDR3 region is CASSRPRLAGHEQFF. CDR3 coding DNA: TGTGCCAGCAGCCGCCCCCGACTAGCCGGACATGAGCAGTTCTTC.